The T cell receptor (beta chain) under discussion was sequenced for a study of technical replicates of blood from a few donors. This CDR3 has 18 amino acids. With V trimmed by 1 base and J by 13 bases, 22 bases remained unmatched. Germline lookup yields CDR1 KGHSH and CDR2 LQKENI. The data were produced by immunoSEQ multiplex PCR, yet TCRdb's version contains in-frame clones alone and is incomplete. This table has some 94,000 clones, about 95% appearing once. The V and J genes are TRBV18 and TRBJ2-1; TRBD1 agrees at 7 bases. This sequence was found in a human donor in good health. The source material was T cells isolated from PBMCs. CDR3 nucleotides: TGTGCCAGCTCACCACTTCCACCCGGGACAGAATATGACAGTAATCAGTTCTTC. This translates into CASSPLPPGTEYDSNQFF. Full variable domain (outside the CDR3, taken from reference TRBV18 and TRBJ2-1): NAGVMQNPRHLVRRRGQEARLRCSPMKGHSHVYWYRQLPEEGLKFMVYLQKENIIDESGMPKERFSAEFPKEGPSILRIQQVVRGDSAAYFCASSPLPPGTEYDSNQFFGPGTRLTVL.